This T cell receptor beta chain emerged from a study of T-cell memory formation after mild COVID-19. Study findings and constraints: Certain responding clones were present in pre-infection memory, suggesting participation of cross-reactive memory.

The sample holds many counts of this clonotype. What it binds is unknown. In TCRdb, the 5' RACE reads were re-called with MiXCR into one record per CDR3 protein. The repertoire includes fewer than 40,000 distinct CDR3 sequences, 7% to 8% of them detected once, and 25% to 35% sits in the top ten. Germline assignment: CDR1 SGHRS and CDR2 YFSETQ. This CDR3 has 14 residues. V lost 6 bases to trimming and J lost 1 base, with 11 bases between them. V usage is TRBV5-1 and J usage is TRBJ2-1, with TRBD1 as a possible D gene (6 bases). The TCR comes from a man younger than 35 who had mild COVID-19 (a few samples of this study predate the infection). Cell type and time point are not known. The source material was PBMCs or a T cell subset sorted from them (not recorded which). CDR3 sequence reads: CASTLGGSYNEQFF. The CDR3 DNA is TGCGCCAGCACCCTAGGGGGATCCTACAATGAGCAGTTCTTC.